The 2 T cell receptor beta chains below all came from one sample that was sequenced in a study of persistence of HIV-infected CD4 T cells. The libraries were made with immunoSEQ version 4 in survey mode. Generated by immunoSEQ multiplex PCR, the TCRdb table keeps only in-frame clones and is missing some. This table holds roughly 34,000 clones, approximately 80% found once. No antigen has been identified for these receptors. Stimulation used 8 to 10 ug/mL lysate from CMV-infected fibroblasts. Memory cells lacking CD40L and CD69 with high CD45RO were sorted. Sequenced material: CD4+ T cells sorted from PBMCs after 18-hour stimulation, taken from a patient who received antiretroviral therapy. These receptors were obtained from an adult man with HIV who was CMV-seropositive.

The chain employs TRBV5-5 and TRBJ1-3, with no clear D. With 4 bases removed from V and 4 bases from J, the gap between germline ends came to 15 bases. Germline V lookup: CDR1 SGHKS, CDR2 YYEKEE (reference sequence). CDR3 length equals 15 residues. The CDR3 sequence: CASSDPHRGGNTIYF. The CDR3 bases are TGTGCCAGCAGCGACCCACACCGAGGCGGAAACACCATATATTTT. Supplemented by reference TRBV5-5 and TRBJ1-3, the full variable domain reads DAGVTQSPTHLIKTRGQQVTLRCSPISGHKSVSWYQQVLGQGPQFIFQYYEKEERGRGNFPDRFSARQFPNYSSELNVNALLLGDSALYLCASSDPHRGGNTIYFGEGSWLTVV.

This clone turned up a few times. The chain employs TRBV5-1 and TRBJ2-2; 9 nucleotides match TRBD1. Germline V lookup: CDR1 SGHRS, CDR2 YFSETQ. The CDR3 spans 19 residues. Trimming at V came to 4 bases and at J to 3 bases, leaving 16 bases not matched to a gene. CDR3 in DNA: TGCGCCAGCAGCCCGCTCCCGGGACAGGGAAAATATTACACCGGGGAGCTGTTTTTT. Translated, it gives CASSPLPGQGKYYTGELFF.